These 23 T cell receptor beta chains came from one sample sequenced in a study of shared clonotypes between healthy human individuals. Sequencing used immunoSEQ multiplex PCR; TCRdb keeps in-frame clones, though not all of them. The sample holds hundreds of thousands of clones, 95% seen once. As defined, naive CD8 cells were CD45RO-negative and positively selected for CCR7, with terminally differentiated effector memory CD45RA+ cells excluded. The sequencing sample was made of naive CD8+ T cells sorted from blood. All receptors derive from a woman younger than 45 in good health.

DNA of the CDR3: TGTGCCTGCCTAGGGGGCGTGATCGCAGATACGCAGTATTTT. This gives the protein CACLGGVIADTQYF. This chain uses TRBV2 with TRBJ2-3; 7 bases fit TRBD1. Trimming took 11 bases from V and 4 from J; bases not matched to a gene: 12. The CDR3 length is 14 residues. CDR1 is SNHLY, CDR2 FYNNEI, per germline.

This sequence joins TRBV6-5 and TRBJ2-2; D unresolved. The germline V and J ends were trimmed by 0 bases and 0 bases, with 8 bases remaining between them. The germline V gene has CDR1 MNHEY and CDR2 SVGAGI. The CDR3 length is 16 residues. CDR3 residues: CASSYSRFANTGELFF. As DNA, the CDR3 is TGTGCCAGCAGTTACTCCAGGTTCGCGAACACCGGGGAGCTGTTTTTT.

CDR3 sequence reads: CASSLTGSQPQHF. DNA for the CDR3: TGTGCCAGCAGTTTAACAGGGAGTCAGCCCCAGCATTTT. The V call is TRBV27, the J call TRBJ1-5, with TRBD1 as a possible D gene (6 bases). This CDR3 comprises 13 residues. CDR1 and CDR2 (germline): MNHEY, SMNVEV (reference sequence). V was pared by 2 bases and J by 6 bases, with 8 bases between.

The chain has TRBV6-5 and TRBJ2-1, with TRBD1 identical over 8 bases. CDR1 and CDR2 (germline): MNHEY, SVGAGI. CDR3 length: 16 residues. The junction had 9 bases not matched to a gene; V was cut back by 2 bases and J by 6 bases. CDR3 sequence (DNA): TGTGCCAGCAGTTACCTTCAGGGGGCGGGGCTCAATGAGCAGTTCTTC. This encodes CASSYLQGAGLNEQFF.

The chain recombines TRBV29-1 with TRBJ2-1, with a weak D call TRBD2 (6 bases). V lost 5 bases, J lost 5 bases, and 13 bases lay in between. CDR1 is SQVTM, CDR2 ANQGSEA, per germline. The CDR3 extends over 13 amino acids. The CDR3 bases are TGCAGCGTTTTGGGAGGTGCCGACAATGAGCAGTTCTTC. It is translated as CSVLGGADNEQFF.

CDR3 sequence: CASRGQEWDEQYF. Here the CDR3 DNA reads TGTGCCAGCAGAGGACAGGAATGGGACGAGCAGTACTTC. This chain connects TRBV28 to TRBJ2-7, with TRBD1 matching over 7 bases. CDR1 MDHEN and CDR2 SYDVKM come from the germline V gene. V lost 6 bases and J lost 5; bases outside the gene matches: 7. The CDR3 loop spans 13 amino acids.

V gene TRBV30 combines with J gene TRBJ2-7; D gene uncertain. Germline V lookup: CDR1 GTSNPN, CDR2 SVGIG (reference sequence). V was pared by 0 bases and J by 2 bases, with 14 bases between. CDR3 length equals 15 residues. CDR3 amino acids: CAWSVGLGSTYEQYF. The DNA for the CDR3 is TGTGCCTGGAGTGTAGGTCTGGGGTCAACCTACGAGCAGTACTTC.

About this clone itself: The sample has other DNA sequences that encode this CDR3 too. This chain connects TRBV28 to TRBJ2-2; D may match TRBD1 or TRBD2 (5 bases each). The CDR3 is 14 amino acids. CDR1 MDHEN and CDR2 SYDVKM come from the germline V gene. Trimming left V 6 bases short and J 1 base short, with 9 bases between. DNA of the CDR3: TGTGCCAGCAGCTGGGACGGGAACACCGGGGAGCTGTTTTTT. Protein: CASSWDGNTGELFF.

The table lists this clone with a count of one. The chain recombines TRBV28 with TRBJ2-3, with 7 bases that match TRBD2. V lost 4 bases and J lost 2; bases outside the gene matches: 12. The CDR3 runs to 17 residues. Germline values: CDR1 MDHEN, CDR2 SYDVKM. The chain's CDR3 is CASSYPPGGRDTDTQYF. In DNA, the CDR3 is TGTGCCAGCAGTTACCCCCCGGGAGGTCGGGACACAGATACGCAGTATTTT.

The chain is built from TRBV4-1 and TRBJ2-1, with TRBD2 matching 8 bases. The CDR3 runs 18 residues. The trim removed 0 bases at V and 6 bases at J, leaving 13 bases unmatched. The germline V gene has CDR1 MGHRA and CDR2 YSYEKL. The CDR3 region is CASSQDPSSGSLRNEQFF. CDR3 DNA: TGCGCCAGCAGCCAAGATCCGTCCAGCGGGAGCTTACGCAATGAGCAGTTCTTC.

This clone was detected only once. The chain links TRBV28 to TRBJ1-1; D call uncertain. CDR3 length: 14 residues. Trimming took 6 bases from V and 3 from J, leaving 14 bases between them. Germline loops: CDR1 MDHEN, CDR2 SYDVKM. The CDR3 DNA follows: TGTGCCAGCAGGGAGTGGGTAGAGTACACTGAAGCTTTCTTT. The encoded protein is CASREWVEYTEAFF.

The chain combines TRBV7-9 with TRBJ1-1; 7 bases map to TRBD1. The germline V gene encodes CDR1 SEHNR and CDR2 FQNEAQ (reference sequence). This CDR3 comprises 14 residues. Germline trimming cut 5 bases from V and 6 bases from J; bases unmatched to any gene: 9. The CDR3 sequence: CASSPPGGDPEAFF. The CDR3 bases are TGTGCCAGCAGCCCCCCAGGGGGGGACCCTGAAGCTTTCTTT.

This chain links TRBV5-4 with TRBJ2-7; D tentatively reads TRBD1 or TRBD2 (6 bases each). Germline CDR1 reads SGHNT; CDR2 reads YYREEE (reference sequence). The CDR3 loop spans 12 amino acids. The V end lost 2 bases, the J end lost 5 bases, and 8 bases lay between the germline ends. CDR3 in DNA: TGTGCCAGCAGCTTCGGGGGCCACGAGCAGTACTTC. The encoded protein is CASSFGGHEQYF.

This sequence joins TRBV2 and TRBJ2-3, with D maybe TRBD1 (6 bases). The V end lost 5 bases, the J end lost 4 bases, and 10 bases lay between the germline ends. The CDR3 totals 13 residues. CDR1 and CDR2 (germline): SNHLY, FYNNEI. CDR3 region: CASSPSGADTQYF. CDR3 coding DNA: TGTGCCAGCAGTCCGTCAGGGGCAGATACGCAGTATTTT.

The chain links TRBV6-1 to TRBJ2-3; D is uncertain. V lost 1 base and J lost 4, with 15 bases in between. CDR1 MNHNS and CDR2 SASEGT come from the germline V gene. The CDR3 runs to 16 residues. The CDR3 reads CASSEGSAVFPDTQYF. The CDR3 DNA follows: TGTGCCAGCAGTGAAGGGTCAGCCGTCTTCCCAGATACGCAGTATTTT.

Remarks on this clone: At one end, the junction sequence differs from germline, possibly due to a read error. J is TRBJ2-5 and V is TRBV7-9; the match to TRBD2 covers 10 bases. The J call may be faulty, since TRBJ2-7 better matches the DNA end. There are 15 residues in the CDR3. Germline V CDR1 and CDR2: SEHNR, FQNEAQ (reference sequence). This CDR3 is CASSLAGGPSYEQYF. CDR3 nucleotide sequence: TGTGCCAGCAGTTTAGCGGGAGGCCCTTCCTACGAGCAGTACTTC.

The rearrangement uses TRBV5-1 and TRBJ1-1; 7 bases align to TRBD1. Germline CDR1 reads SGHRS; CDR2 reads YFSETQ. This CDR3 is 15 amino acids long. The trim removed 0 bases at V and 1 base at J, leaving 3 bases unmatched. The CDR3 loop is CASSLDRDRNTEAFF. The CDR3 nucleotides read TGCGCCAGCAGCTTGGATCGGGACAGGAACACTGAAGCTTTCTTT.

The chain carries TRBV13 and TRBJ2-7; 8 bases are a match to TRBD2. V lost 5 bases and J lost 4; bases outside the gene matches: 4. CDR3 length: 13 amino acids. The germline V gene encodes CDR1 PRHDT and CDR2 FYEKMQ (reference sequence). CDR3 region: CASSARLAYEQYF. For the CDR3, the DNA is TGTGCCAGCAGCGCCCGACTAGCGTACGAGCAGTACTTC.

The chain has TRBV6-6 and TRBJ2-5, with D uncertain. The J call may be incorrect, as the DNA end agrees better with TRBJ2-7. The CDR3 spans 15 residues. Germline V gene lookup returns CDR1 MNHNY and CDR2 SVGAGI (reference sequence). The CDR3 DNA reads TGTGCCAGCAGTTACTCGTCCGGATTCGACTACGAGCAGTACTTC. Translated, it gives CASSYSSGFDYEQYF.

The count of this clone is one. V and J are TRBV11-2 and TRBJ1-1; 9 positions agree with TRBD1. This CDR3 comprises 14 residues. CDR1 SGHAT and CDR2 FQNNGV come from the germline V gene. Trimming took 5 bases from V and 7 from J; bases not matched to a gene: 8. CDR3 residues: CASSDRGNMLEAFF. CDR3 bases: TGTGCCAGCAGCGACAGGGGGAATATGCTTGAAGCTTTCTTT.

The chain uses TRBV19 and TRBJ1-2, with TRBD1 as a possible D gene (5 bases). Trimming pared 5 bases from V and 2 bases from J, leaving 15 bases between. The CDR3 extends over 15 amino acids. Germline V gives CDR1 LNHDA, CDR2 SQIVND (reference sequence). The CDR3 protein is CASSDEDTVNYGYTF. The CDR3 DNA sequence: TGTGCCAGTAGTGATGAGGACACCGTCAACTATGGCTACACCTTC.

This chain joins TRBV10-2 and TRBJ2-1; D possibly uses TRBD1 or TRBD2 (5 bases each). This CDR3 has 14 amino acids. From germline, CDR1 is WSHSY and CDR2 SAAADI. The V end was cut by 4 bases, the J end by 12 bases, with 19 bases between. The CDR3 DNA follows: TGCGCCAGCAGTGGGGGGAGTTGGGTCTGGGGGCAGTTCTTC. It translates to CASSGGSWVWGQFF.

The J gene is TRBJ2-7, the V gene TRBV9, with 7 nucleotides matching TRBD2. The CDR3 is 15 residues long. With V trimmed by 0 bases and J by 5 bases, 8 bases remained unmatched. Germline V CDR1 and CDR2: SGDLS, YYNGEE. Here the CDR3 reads CASSVAGGSFHEQYF. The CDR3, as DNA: TGTGCCAGCAGCGTAGCTGGCGGGAGTTTCCACGAGCAGTACTTC.